Listed here is a single T cell receptor beta chain. This record belongs to a study of T cells in Graves' hyperthyroidism and ophthalmopathy. CDR1 is LNHDA, CDR2 SQIVND, per germline (reference sequence). This CDR3 has 17 amino acids. V gave up 4 bases and J gave up 4 bases; unmatched junction bases: 10. Researchers took RNA transcripts and amplified the TCR beta CDR3 regions from them. A first-round RT-PCR of the TCR CDR3 used the HTBI primer set. TCRdb independently ran MiXCR on the multiplex PCR reads; one entry per CDR3 protein. The sample holds roughly 500,000 distinct CDR3 sequences; roughly 46% are singletons and the top ten take roughly 19%.

The sequence was obtained from an adult woman with Graves' disease, either hyperthyroidism or ophthalmopathy (not recorded which). The sequencing input was peripheral blood or thyroid tissue (not recorded which). The chain combines TRBV19 with TRBJ2-6, with 7 bases fitting TRBD1. As DNA, the CDR3 is TGTGCCAGTAGTACGGGGACAGTGGCTTCCGGGGCCAACGTCCTGACTTTC. Its protein is CASSTGTVASGANVLTF.